This record concerns one T cell receptor (beta chain) sequence. CDR3 size: 14 residues. The V gene's germline CDR1 is KGHDR and CDR2 SFDVKD. The V gene lost 4 bases and the J gene lost 0 bases, with 9 bases spanning the gap. This sample is part of a study of blood T cell repertoires in COVID-19. Study in general: T cells, B-cell-depleted T cells, or PBMCs supplied cDNA or gDNA.

In the original workflow: From reference gene primer amplification, estimates of nucleated cell counts were derived. Clones were sequenced by immunoSEQ multiplex PCR, and TCRdb holds only the in-frame ones, with some missing. D and trimming come from the DNA, and the V and J calls and clone size come from that table. Here the sample spans tens of thousands of clones, 75% to 90% being singletons. This chain joins TRBV24-1 and TRBJ2-7; a possible D gene is TRBD2 (5 bases). Source material: peripheral blood. This clonotype was obtained from a man aged 45-65 years with active COVID-19. The DNA for the CDR3 is TGTGCCACCAGTGAGGCCGGGAACTCCTACGAGCAGTACTTC. As protein: CATSEAGNSYEQYF.